The clone carrying this T cell receptor (beta chain) was detected only a few times. Its target is unknown. This sample was taken from a study of identical twins. Every donor was a healthy Caucasian. A universal primer site came from template switching; cDNA carried unique molecular identifiers. TCRdb re-derived calls from the 5' RACE reads in MiXCR, one entry per CDR3 protein. The sample records roughly 720,000 distinct CDR3 sequences, roughly 18% being singletons. Findings and caveats of the study: A cross-sectional statistical analysis, not follow-up of the same donors, supported the conclusions. Models underpredicted monozygotic twin sharing of out-of-frame TCR alpha.

Germline CDR1 MNHNS, CDR2 SASEGT. This CDR3 has 15 amino acids. V was pared by 7 bases and J by 0 bases, with 13 bases between. Another study also made use of these data, one on T cells expressing NK-cell markers.

This chain joins TRBV6-1 and TRBJ1-5; maybe TRBD1 (5 bases). Sequencing was performed on PBMCs. The TCR sequence derives from a woman between 18 and 30 years old in good health. The CDR3 here is CASNERGNSNQPQHF. CDR3 coding DNA: TGTGCCAGCAACGAAAGGGGCAATAGCAATCAGCCCCAGCATTTT.